The source of this T cell receptor (beta chain) is a study of blood T cell repertoires in COVID-19. Study overall: Nucleic acid was either cDNA or gDNA, and it came from T cells, B-cell-depleted T cells, or PBMCs.

The CDR3 is made up of 15 amino acids. Germline values: CDR1 SQVTM, CDR2 ANQGSEA. V lost 7 bases to trimming and J lost 2 bases; unmatched junction nucleotides: 7. As handled by the study authors: Amplifying reference gene primers gave estimates of nucleated cell counts. Repertoires were generated with immunoSEQ multiplex PCR, while TCRdb's copy carries only in-frame clones and drops some. From that table come the V and J calls and clone size; the DNA was used to work out D and trimming. The sample consists of under 250,000 clones, roughly 87% of them appearing once. Source material: peripheral blood. The chain employs TRBV29-1 and TRBJ2-3; 12 nucleotides line up with TRBD2. The receptor's source is a man aged 18 to 35 with active or convalescent COVID-19. The CDR3 region has the DNA TGCAGCGCCCAGACTAGCGGGGGCGACACAGATACGCAGTATTTT. Encoded protein: CSAQTSGGDTDTQYF.